In this sample, the clone carrying this TCR beta chain turned up a few times. The antigen is undetermined. The sample is drawn from a study of cytomegalovirus exposure and HLA in healthy donors. Study context: There were around 390 genotyped donors. Of these, 81% fell in the genetic ancestry cluster associated with self-reported Caucasian donors. Study-wide results and limits: TCR beta chains numbering more than 150 were designated cytomegalovirus-associated. Accurate HLA-A and HLA-B prediction from TCR beta sequences was reported for most subjects.

The CDR3 has 14 amino acids. The germline V gene has CDR1 LNHDA and CDR2 SQIVND (reference sequence). V was trimmed by 3 bases and J by 7 bases, leaving 12 bases between them. The PCR employed 60 Vbeta primers together with 13 Jbeta primers. Measured with immunoSEQ multiplex PCR; TCRdb has only the in-frame clones, and not every one. The table lists about 100,000 clones, around two thirds of them singletons. The receptor's source is a man aged 45-65 years in good health and CMV-seropositive. The J gene is TRBJ2-2, the V gene TRBV19, with a possible D match to TRBD1 (6 bases). Sequenced material: PBMCs. The CDR3 sequence: CASSITGHSGELFF. The CDR3 DNA follows: TGTGCCAGTAGTATTACAGGGCATAGCGGGGAGCTGTTTTTT. The full variable domain, completed using reference TRBV19 and TRBJ2-2, is DGGITQSPKYLFRKEGQNVTLSCEQNLNHDAMYWYRQDPGQGLRLIYYSQIVNDFQKGDIAEGYSVSREKKESFPLTVTSAQKNPTAFYLCASSITGHSGELFFGEGSRLTVL.